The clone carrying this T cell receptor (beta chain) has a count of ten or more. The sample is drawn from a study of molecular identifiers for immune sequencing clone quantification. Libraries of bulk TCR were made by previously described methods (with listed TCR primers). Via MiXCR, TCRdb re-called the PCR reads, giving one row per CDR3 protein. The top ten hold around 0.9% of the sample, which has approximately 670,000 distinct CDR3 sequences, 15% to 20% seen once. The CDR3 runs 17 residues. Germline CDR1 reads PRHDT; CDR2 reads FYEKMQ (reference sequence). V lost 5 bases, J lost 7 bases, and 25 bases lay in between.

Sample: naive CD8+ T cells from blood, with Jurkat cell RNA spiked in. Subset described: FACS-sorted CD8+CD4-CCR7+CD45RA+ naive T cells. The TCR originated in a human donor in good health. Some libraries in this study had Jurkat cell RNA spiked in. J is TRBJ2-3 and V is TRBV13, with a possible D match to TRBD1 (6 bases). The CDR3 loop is CASSPPSFGGRAHTQYF. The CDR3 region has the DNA TGTGCCAGCAGCCCACCCTCCTTTGGGGGCCGCGCCCATACGCAGTATTTT.